This is a list of T cell receptor beta chains from one sample in a study of cytomegalovirus exposure and HLA in healthy donors. Produced via immunoSEQ multiplex PCR; TCRdb's table is partial and in-frame only. The table shows hundreds of thousands of clones, with around four fifths occurring only once. Sequencing used PBMCs. The receptors come from a boy between 2 and 10 years old in good health and CMV-seronegative. The CDR3 runs from the conserved cysteine through the conserved F or W. The D gene is left open where the match is weak. Expanded clones are given a class, and other clones once, few, many or no size at all.

clone_size,j_call,v_call,d_call,cdr3_aa,cdr3_nt
-,TRBJ1-2,TRBV5-8,-,CASSSADYGYTF,TGTGCCAGCAGCAGCGCGGACTATGGCTACACCTTC
-,TRBJ2-7,TRBV6-5,-,CASSAPGAYEQYF,TGTGCCAGCAGTGCCCCAGGGGCCTACGAGCAGTACTTC
-,TRBJ2-5,TRBV5-1,TRBD2,CASSLGAGGVETQYF,TGCGCCAGCAGCTTGGGCGCGGGGGGCGTGGAGACCCAGTACTTC
once,TRBJ1-3,TRBV6-5,-,CASSRGQLSGNTIYF,TGTGCCAGCAGTCGCGGACAGCTCTCTGGAAACACCATATATTTT
-,TRBJ1-2,TRBV7-9,TRBD1,CSSSPTGVNGYTF,TGTTCCAGCAGCCCAACAGGGGTGAATGGCTACACCTTC
-,TRBJ1-1,TRBV7-9,-,CASSLDSNTEAFF,TGTGCCAGCAGCTTAGACTCCAACACTGAAGCTTTCTTT
-,TRBJ1-3,TRBV4-1,TRBD1,CASSQIFVTGVGNTIYF,TGCGCCAGCAGCCAGATCTTTGTGACAGGGGTGGGAAACACCATATATTTT
-,TRBJ2-7,TRBV13,TRBD2,CASSLREGLAGPSQYF,TGTGCCAGCAGCTTAAGGGAGGGACTAGCGGGGCCAAGCCAGTACTTC
-,TRBJ1-4,TRBV9,-,CASSTQGGEKLFF,TGTGCCAGCAGCACCCAGGGAGGGGAAAAACTGTTTTTT
once,TRBJ1-6,TRBV6-1,TRBD1,CASGQGAGNSPLHF,TGTGCCAGCGGGCAGGGGGCCGGTAATTCACCCCTCCACTTT
-,TRBJ2-2,TRBV5-1,TRBD2,CASSPLFGGGADGELFF,TGCGCCAGCAGCCCCCTCTTTGGCGGGGGGGCCGACGGGGAGCTGTTTTTT
-,TRBJ1-3,TRBV7-9,-,CASSFDGSSGNTIYF,TGTGCCAGCAGTTTTGACGGGAGCTCTGGAAACACCATATATTTT
-,TRBJ2-7,TRBV7-9,-,CASSLARDISYEQYF,TGTGCCAGCAGCTTAGCCCGGGACATTTCCTACGAGCAGTACTTC
-,TRBJ1-2,TRBV7-2,TRBD1,CASSPQGGAGFDYGYTF,TGTGCCAGCAGCCCACAGGGGGGCGCGGGGTTTGACTATGGCTACACCTTC
-,TRBJ1-5,TRBV12-5,TRBD1,CASGATGGNQPQHF,TGTGCTAGTGGTGCCACAGGGGGCAATCAGCCCCAGCATTTT
-,TRBJ1-1,TRBV7-9,TRBD1,CASSLVLGQGTEAFF,TGTGCCAGCAGCTTAGTTTTAGGACAGGGAACTGAAGCTTTCTTT
-,TRBJ2-7,TRBV21-1,-,CASSKVGSYEQYF,TGTGCCAGCAGCAAAGTCGGGTCCTACGAGCAGTACTTC
-,TRBJ1-2,TRBV30,-,CAWSVVPGLNYGYTF,TGTGCCTGGAGTGTAGTCCCAGGACTTAACTATGGCTACACCTTC